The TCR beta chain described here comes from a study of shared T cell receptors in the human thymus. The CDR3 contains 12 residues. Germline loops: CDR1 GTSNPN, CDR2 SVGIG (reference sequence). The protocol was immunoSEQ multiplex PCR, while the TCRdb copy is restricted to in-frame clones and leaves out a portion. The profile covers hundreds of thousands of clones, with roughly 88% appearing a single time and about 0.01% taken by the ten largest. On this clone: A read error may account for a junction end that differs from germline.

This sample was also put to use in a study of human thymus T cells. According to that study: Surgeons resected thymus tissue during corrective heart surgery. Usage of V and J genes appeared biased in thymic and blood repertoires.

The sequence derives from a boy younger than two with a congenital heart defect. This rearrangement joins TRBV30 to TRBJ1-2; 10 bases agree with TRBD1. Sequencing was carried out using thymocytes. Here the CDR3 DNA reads TGTGCCTGCGATCGGGACAGGGGCCTGGTACCCTTC. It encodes CACDRDRGLVPF.